This T cell receptor (beta chain) was observed in a study of Graves' ophthalmopathy and Graves' hyperthyroidism. Overall study results and limits: Detected in blood as well were most expanded thyroid clonotypes with frequency above 0.001.

As for this clonotype: Its antigen is unknown.

Germline CDR1 and CDR2: LGHDT and YNNKEL (reference sequence). Trimming took 5 bases from V and 10 from J; bases not matched to a gene: 10. The CDR3 runs 13 residues. Each hyperthyroidism patient was newly diagnosed, with under 2 months' duration, and aged 18 to 65. Each diagnosis was determined on the basis of clinical symptoms, serum thyroxine, TRAb, thyroid ultrasound and orbital computed tomography. As the template, RNA transcripts were used to amplify TCR beta CDR3 regions. The workflow started with a first-round RT-PCR run with HTBI primers and then moved on to a second-round multiplex PCR. TCRdb ran MiXCR on the multiplex PCR reads and lists one entry per CDR3 protein. The profile shows a few hundred thousand distinct CDR3 sequences, roughly 14% of them singletons.

The TCR comes from a woman aged 18-29 years with stable Graves' hyperthyroidism. The gene calls are TRBV3-1 and TRBJ1-1, with 7 bases that match TRBD1. The sample taken for sequencing was peripheral blood. DNA of the CDR3: TGTGCCAGCAGCTATGCCGGGCCAGGGGGAGCTTTCTTT. Protein: CASSYAGPGGAFF.